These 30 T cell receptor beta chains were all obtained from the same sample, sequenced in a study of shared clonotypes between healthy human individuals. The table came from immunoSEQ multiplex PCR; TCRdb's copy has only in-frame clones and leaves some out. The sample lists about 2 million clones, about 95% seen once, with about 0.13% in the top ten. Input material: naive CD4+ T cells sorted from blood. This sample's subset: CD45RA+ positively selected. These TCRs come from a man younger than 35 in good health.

Written as DNA, the CDR3 is TGTGCCTGGGGACGAGGCAGGGGCAATGAGCAGTTCTTC. Protein: CAWGRGRGNEQFF. The J gene is TRBJ2-1, the V gene TRBV30; possible D gene TRBD1, 6 bases. Germline values: CDR1 GTSNPN, CDR2 SVGIG (reference sequence). The V end was cut by 5 bases, the J end by 6 bases, with 14 bases between. There are 13 residues in the CDR3.

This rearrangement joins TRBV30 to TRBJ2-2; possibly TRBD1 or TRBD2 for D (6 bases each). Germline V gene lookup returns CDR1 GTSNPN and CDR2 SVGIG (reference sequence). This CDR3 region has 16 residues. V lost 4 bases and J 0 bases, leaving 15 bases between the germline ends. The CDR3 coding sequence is TGTGCCTGGAAGGGGGGACCAGCGGCGAACACCGGGGAGCTGTTTTTT. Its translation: CAWKGGPAANTGELFF.

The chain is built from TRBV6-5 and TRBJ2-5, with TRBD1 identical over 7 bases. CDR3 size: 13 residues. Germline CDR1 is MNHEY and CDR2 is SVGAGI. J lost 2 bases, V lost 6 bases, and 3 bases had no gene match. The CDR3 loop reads CASSRGQQETQYF. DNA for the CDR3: TGTGCCAGCAGCCGGGGACAGCAAGAGACCCAGTACTTC.

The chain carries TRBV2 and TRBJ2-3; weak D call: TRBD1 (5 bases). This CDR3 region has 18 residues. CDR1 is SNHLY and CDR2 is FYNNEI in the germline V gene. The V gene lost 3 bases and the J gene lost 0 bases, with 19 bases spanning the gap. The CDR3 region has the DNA TGTGCCAGCAGTGATTCGATACATCAGGGCGGCAGCACAGATACGCAGTATTTT. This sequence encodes CASSDSIHQGGSTDTQYF.

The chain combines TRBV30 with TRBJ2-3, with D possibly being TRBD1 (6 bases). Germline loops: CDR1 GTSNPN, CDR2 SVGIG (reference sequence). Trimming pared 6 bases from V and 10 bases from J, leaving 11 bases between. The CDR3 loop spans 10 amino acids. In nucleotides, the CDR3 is TGTGCCTGCGAACAGGGATCGCAGTATTTT. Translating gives CACEQGSQYF.

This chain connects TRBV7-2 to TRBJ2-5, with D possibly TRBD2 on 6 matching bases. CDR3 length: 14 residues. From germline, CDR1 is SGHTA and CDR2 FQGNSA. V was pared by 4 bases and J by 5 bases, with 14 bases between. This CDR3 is CASSYGAAGETQYF. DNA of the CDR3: TGTGCCAGCAGCTATGGGGCGGCGGGGGAGACCCAGTACTTC.

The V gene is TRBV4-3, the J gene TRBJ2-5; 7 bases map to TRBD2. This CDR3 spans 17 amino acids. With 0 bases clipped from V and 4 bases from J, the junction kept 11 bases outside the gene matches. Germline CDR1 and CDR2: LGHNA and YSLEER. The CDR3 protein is CASSQDHGGSAGETQYF. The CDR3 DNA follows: TGCGCCAGCAGCCAAGATCATGGCGGGAGTGCGGGAGAGACCCAGTACTTC.

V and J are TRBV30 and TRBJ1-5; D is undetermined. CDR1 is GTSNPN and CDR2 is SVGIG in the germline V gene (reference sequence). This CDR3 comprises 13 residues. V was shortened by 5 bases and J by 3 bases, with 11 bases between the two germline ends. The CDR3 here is CAWGPELNQPQHF. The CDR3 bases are TGTGCCTGGGGTCCGGAGCTCAATCAGCCCCAGCATTTT.

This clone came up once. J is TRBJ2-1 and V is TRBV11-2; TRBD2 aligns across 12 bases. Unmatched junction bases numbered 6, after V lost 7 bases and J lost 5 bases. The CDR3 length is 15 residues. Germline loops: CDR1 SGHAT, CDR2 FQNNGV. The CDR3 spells CASNNRLAGDNEQFF. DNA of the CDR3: TGTGCCAGCAACAACAGACTAGCGGGAGACAATGAGCAGTTCTTC.

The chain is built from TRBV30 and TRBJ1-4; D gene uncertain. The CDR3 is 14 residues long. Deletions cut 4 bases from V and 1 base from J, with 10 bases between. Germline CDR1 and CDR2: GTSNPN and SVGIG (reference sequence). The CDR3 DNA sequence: TGTGCCTGGAAATTCCGGGGAACTAATGAAAAACTGTTTTTT. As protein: CAWKFRGTNEKLFF. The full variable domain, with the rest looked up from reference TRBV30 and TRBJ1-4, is SQTIHQWPATLVQPVGSPLSLECTVEGTSNPNLYWYRQAAGRGLQLLFYSVGIGQISSEVPQNLSASRPQDRQFILSSKKLLLSDSGFYLCAWKFRGTNEKLFFGSGTQLSVL.

CDR3 DNA sequence: TGTGCCAGCAGTGATAGAGCGGGAGGGGGCTACGAGCAGTACTTC. Translated, it gives CASSDRAGGGYEQYF. This chain uses TRBV25-1 with TRBJ2-7; 10 bases map to TRBD2. V dropped 3 bases and J dropped 3; count of bases not matched to a gene: 5. The CDR3 sequence is 15 residues long. Germline CDR1 and CDR2: MGHDK and SYGVNS.

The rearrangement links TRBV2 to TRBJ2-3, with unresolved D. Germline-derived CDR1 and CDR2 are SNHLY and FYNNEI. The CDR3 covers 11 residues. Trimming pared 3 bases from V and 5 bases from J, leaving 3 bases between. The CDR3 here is CASSDGDTQYF. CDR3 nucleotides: TGTGCCAGCAGTGATGGAGATACGCAGTATTTT. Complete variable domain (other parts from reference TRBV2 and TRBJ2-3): EPEVTQTPSHQVTQMGQEVILRCVPISNHLYFYWYRQILGQKVEFLVSFYNNEISEKSEIFDDQFSVERPDGSNFTLKIRSTKLEDSAMYFCASSDGDTQYFGPGTRLTVL.

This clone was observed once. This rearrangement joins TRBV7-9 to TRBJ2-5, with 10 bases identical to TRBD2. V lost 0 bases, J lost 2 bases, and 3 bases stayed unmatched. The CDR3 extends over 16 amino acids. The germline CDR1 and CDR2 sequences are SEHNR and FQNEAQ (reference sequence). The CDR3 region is CASSLASGGLQETQYF. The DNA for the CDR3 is TGTGCCAGCAGCTTAGCTAGCGGGGGGCTACAAGAGACCCAGTACTTC. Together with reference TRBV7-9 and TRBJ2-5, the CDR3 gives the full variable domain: DTGVSQNPRHKITKRGQNVTFRCDPISEHNRLYWYRQTLGQGPEFLTYFQNEAQLEKSRLLSDRFSAERPKGSFSTLEIQRTEQGDSAMYLCASSLASGGLQETQYFGPGTRLLVL.

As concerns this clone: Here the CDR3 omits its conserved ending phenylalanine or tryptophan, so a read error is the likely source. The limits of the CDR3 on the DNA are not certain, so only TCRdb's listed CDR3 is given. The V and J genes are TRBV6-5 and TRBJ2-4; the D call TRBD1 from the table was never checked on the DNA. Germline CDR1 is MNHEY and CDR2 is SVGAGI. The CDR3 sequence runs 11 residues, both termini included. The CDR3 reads CASSQGQGRGV.

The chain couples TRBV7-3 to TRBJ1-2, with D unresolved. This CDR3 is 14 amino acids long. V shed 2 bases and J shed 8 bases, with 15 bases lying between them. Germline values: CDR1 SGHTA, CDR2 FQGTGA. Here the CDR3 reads CASSLDPTGGGYTF. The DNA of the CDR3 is TGTGCCAGCAGCTTAGATCCGACGGGAGGCGGCTACACCTTC.

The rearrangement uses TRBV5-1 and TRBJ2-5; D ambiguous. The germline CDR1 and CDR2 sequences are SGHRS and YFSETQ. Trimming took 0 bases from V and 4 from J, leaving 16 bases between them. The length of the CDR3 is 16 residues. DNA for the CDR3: TGCGCCAGCAGCTTGGCCCACGACGGCCCGGGAGAGACCCAGTACTTC. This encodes CASSLAHDGPGETQYF.

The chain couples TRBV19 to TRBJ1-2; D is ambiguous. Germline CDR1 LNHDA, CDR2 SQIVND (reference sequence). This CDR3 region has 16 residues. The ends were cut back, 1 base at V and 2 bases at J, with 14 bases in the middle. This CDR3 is CASSIVDSLGNYGYTF. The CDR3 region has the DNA TGTGCCAGTAGTATAGTTGACTCACTGGGCAACTATGGCTACACCTTC.

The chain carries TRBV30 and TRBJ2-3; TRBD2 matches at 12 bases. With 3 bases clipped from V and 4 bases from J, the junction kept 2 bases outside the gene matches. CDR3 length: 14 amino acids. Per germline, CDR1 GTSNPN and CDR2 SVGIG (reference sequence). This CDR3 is CAWRPSGGADTQYF. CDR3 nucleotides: TGTGCCTGGAGACCTAGCGGGGGGGCAGATACGCAGTATTTT.

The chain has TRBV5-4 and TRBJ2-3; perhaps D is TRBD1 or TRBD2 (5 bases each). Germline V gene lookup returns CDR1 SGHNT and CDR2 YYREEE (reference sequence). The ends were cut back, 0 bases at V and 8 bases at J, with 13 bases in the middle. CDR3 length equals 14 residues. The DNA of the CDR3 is TGTGCCAGCAGCTTGGAACAGAGGGGACCTACGCAGTATTTT. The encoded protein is CASSLEQRGPTQYF.

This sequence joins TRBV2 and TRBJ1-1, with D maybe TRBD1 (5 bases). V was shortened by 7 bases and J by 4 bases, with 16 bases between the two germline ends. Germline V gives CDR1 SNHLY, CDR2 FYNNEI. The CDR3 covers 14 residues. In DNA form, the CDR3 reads TGTGCCAGCACGCAGGGAGGGTCGAGCACTGAAGCTTTCTTT. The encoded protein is CASTQGGSSTEAFF.

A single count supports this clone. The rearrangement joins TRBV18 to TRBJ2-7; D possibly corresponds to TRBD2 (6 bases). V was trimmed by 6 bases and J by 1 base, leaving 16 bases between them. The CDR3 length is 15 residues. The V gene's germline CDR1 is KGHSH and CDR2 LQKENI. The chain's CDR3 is CASSRGGAASYEQYF. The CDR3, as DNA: TGTGCCAGCTCTCGGGGCGGGGCCGCTTCCTACGAGCAGTACTTC. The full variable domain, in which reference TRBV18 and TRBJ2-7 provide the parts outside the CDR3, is NAGVMQNPRHLVRRRGQEARLRCSPMKGHSHVYWYRQLPEEGLKFMVYLQKENIIDESGMPKERFSAEFPKEGPSILRIQQVVRGDSAAYFCASSRGGAASYEQYFGPGTRLTVT.

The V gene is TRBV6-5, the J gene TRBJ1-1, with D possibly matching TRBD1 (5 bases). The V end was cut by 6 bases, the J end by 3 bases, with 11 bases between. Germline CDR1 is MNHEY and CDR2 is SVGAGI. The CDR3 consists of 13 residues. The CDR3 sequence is CASRRGAHTEAFF. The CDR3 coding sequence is TGTGCCAGCAGAAGGGGAGCTCACACTGAAGCTTTCTTT.

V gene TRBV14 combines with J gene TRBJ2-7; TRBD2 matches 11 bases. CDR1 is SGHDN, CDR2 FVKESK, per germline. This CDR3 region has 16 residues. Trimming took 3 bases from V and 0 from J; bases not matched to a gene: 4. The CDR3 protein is CASSQGTSGSSYEQYF. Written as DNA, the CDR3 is TGTGCCAGCAGCCAGGGAACTAGCGGGAGCTCCTACGAGCAGTACTTC.

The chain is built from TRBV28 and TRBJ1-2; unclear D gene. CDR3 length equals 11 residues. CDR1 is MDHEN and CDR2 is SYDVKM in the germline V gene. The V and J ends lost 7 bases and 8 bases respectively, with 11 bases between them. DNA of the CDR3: TGTGCCAGCACAAGCCTGAGGGGCTACACCTTC. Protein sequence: CASTSLRGYTF.

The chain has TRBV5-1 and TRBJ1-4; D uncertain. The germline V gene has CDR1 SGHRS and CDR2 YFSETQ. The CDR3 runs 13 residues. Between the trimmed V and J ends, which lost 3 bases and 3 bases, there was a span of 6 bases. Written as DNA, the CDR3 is TGCGCCAGCAGCTCGCGGGCTAATGAAAAACTGTTTTTT. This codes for CASSSRANEKLFF. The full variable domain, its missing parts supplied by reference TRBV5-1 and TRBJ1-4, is KAGVTQTPRYLIKTRGQQVTLSCSPISGHRSVSWYQQTPGQGLQFLFEYFSETQRNKGNFPGRFSGRQFSNSRSEMNVSTLELGDSALYLCASSSRANEKLFFGSGTQLSVL.

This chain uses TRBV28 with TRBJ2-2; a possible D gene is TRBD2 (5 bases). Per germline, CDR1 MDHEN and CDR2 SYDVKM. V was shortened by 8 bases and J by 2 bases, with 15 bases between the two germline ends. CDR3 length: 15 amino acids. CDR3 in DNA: TGTGCCAGCTGGGCGGGCCACGGAAACACCGGGGAGCTGTTTTTT. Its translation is CASWAGHGNTGELFF.

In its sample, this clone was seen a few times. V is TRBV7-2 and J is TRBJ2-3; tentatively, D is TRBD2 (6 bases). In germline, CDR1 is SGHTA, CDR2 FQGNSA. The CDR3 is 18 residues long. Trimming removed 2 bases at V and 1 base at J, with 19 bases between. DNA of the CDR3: TGTGCCAGCAGCTTACGGATTGCGGGGTTGAAGGGCACAGATACGCAGTATTTT. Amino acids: CASSLRIAGLKGTDTQYF. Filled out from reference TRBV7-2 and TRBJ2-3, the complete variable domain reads GAGVSQSPSNKVTEKGKDVELRCDPISGHTALYWYRQSLGQGLEFLIYFQGNSAPDKSGLPSDRFSAERTGGSVSTLTIQRTQQEDSAVYLCASSLRIAGLKGTDTQYFGPGTRLTVL.

CDR3 residues: CASSYRRGPYEQYF. Here the CDR3 DNA reads TGTGCCAGCAGCTACAGGCGGGGACCCTACGAGCAGTACTTC. The chain couples TRBV6-5 to TRBJ2-7, with a possible D match to TRBD2 (6 bases). V shed 6 bases and J shed 2 bases, with 14 bases lying between them. The CDR3 is made up of 14 amino acids. Per the germline V gene, CDR1 is MNHEY and CDR2 is SVGAGI.

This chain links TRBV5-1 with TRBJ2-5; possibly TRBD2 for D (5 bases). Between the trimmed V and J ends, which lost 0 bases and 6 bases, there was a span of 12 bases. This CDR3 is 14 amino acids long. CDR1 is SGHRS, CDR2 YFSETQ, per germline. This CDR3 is CASSLVPGGQTQYF. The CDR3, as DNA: TGCGCCAGCAGCTTGGTCCCGGGCGGGCAGACCCAGTACTTC.

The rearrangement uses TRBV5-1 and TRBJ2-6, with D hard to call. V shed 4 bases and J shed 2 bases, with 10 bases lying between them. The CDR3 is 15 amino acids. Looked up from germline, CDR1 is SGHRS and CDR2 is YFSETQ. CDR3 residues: CASSLTFAGANVLTF. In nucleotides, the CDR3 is TGCGCCAGCAGCCTGACATTCGCTGGGGCCAACGTCCTGACTTTC.